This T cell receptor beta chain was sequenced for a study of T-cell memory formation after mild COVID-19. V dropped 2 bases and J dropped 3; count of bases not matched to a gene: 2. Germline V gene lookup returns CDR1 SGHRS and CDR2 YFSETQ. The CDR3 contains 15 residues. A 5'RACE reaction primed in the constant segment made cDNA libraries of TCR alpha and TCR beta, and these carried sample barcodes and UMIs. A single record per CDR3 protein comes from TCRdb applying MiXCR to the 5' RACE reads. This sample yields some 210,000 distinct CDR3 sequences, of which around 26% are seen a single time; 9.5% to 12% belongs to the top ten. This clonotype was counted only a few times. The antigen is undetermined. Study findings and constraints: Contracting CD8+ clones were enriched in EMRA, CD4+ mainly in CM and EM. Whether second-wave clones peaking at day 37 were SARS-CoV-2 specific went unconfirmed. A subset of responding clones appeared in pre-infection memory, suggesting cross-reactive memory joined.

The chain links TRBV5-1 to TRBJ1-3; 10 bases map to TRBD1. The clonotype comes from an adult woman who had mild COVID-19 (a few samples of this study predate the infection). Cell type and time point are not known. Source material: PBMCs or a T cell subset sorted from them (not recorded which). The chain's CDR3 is CASSLWTGGGNTIYF. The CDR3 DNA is TGCGCCAGCAGCTTATGGACAGGGGGTGGAAACACCATATATTTT.